This T cell receptor beta chain was observed in a study of blood T cell repertoires in COVID-19. Study-wide context: PBMCs, B-cell-depleted T cells, or T cells were the source of the cDNA or gDNA that made up the material.

In the original analysis: Reference gene primer amplification in the assay estimated nucleated cell counts. Profiled with immunoSEQ multiplex PCR; TCRdb holds only in-frame clones, not every one. The D gene and trimming were derived from the DNA, and the V and J assignments and clone size from that table. The table has 250,000 to 350,000 clones, 80% to 90% seen once. Germline CDR1 and CDR2: SGHVS and FQNEAQ. The CDR3 totals 16 residues. With 2 bases removed from V and 11 bases from J, the gap between germline ends came to 21 bases. This sequence was found in a man in his late teens or twenties who had recovered from COVID-19. The sample taken for sequencing was peripheral blood. V and J are TRBV7-8 and TRBJ2-2, with D perhaps TRBD2 (6 bases). The CDR3 nucleotides are TGTGCCAGCAGCTTACTCCCACCGGGACTCCCCGAAGAGCTGTTTTTT. It translates to CASSLLPPGLPEELFF.